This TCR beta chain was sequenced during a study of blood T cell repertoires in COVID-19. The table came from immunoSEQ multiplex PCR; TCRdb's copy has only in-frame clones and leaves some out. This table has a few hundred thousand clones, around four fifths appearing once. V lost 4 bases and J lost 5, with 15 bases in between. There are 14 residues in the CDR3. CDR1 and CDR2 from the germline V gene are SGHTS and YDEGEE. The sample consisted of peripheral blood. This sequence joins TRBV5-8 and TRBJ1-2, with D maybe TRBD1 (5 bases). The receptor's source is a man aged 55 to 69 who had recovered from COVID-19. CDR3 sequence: CASSHDRLGYGYTF. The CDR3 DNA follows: TGTGCCAGCAGCCACGACAGATTGGGGTATGGCTACACCTTC.